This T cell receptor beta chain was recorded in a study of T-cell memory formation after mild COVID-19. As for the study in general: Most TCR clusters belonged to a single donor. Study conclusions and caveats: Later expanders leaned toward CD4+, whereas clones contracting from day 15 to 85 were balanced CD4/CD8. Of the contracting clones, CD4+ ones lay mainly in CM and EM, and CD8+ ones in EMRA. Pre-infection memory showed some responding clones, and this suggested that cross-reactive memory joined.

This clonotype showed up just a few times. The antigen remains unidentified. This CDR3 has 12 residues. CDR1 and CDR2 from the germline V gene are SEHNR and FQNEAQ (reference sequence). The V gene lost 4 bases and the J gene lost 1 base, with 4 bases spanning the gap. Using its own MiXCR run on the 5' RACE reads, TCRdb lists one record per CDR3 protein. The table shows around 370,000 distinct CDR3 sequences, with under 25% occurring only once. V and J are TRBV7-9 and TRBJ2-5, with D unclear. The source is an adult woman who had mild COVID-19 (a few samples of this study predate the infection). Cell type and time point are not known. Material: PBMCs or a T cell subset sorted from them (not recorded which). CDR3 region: CASSSTQETQYF. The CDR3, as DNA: TGTGCCAGCAGCTCCACCCAAGAGACCCAGTACTTC.